This T cell receptor (beta chain) was identified in a study of blood T cell repertoires in COVID-19. Study-level information: Samples taken during acute and convalescent COVID-19 were collected in the United States, Italy and Spain.

Generated by immunoSEQ multiplex PCR, the TCRdb table keeps only in-frame clones and is missing some. The sample shows a few hundred thousand clones, approximately 87% of them seen only once. Trimming cost V 1 base and J 6 bases, with 7 bases left between them. The CDR3 loop spans 12 amino acids. Germline V gene data show CDR1 as LGHNA and CDR2 as YNFKEQ. This chain joins TRBV4-2 and TRBJ2-7; D gene ambiguous. Source material: peripheral blood. This clonotype was obtained from a woman aged 50 to 65 with acute or convalescent COVID-19. The CDR3 here is CASSQGSGEQYF. CDR3 sequence (DNA): TGTGCCAGCAGCCAAGGGTCCGGCGAGCAGTACTTC.